The present TCR beta chain was sequenced within a study of shared clonotypes between healthy human individuals. Study-wide context: Those who served as donors were a couple of women and three men between the ages of 18 and 49. Overall study results and limits: Memory subsets generally showed smaller estimated richness than naive subsets did.

With respect to this clone: What it binds is unknown.

Germline loops: CDR1 SGHVS, CDR2 FQNEAQ. The CDR3 runs to 13 residues. The V end was cut by 0 bases, the J end by 5 bases, with 4 bases between. Tens of thousands of T cell genomes (approximately 0.2 ug DNA) went into each sorted-subset replicate. TCRdb keeps only in-frame clones here, not all; method: immunoSEQ multiplex PCR. This table has about 100,000 clones, almost 70% appearing once. This sequence joins TRBV7-8 and TRBJ2-2; D is unresolved. Sequencing was carried out using memory CD8+ T cells sorted from blood. As to subset: CD45RO+ cells pooled with CCR7-negative TemRA cells. The TCR was taken from a young man in good health. The CDR3 protein is CASSLAGTGELFF. The CDR3 bases are TGTGCCAGCAGCTTAGCCGGGACCGGGGAGCTGTTTTTT.